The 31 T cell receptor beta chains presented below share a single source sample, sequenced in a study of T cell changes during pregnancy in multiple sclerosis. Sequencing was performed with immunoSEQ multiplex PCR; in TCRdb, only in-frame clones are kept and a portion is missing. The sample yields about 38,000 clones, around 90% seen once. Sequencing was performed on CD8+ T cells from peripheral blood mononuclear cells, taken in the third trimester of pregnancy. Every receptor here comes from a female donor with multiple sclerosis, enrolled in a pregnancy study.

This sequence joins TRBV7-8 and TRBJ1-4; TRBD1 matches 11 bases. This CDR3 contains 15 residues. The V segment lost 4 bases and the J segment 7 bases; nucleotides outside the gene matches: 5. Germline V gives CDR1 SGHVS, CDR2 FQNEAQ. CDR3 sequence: CASSSRGQGVEKLFF. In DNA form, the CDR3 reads TGTGCCAGCAGCTCTAGGGGACAGGGGGTTGAAAAACTGTTTTTT. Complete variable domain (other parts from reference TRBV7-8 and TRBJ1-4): GAGVSQSPRYKVAKRGQDVALRCDPISGHVSLFWYQQALGQGPEFLTYFQNEAQLDKSGLPSDRFFAERPEGSVSTLKIQRTQQEDSAVYLCASSSRGQGVEKLFFGSGTQLSVL.

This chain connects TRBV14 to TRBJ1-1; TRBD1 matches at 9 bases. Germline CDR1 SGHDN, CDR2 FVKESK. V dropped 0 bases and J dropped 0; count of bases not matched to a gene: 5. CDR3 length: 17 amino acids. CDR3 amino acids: CASSQEGQGGVNTEAFF. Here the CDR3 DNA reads TGTGCCAGCAGCCAAGAGGGACAGGGTGGGGTGAACACTGAAGCTTTCTTT. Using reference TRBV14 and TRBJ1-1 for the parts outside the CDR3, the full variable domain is EAGVTQFPSHSVIEKGQTVTLRCDPISGHDNLYWYRRVMGKEIKFLLHFVKESKQDESGMPNNRFLAERTGGTYSTLKVQPAELEDSGVYFCASSQEGQGGVNTEAFFGQGTRLTVV.

In DNA form, the CDR3 reads TGTGCCAGCAGTTTAAATCGACTGGATTCATTCACAGATACGCAGTATTTT. It translates to CASSLNRLDSFTDTQYF. The chain combines TRBV27 with TRBJ2-3; D is unclear. The CDR3 covers 17 residues. Trimming took 2 bases from V and 2 from J, leaving 17 bases between them. CDR1 and CDR2 from the germline V gene are MNHEY and SMNVEV (reference sequence).

In nucleotides, the CDR3 is TGCGCCAGCAGCCAATATCTAGCCAAAAACATTCAGTACTTC. Its translation: CASSQYLAKNIQYF. This sequence joins TRBV4-3 and TRBJ2-4; no clear D. The V gene's germline CDR1 is LGHNA and CDR2 YSLEER. The CDR3 runs 14 residues. Trimming took 2 bases from V and 0 from J, leaving 5 bases between them.

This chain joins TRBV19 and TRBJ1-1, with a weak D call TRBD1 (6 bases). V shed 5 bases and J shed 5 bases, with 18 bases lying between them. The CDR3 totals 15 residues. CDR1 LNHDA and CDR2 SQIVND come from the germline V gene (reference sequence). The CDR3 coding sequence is TGTGCCAGTAGTCTGGAAGGGGGAGTGGAGACTGAAGCTTTCTTT. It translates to CASSLEGGVETEAFF. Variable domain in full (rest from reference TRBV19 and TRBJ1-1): DGGITQSPKYLFRKEGQNVTLSCEQNLNHDAMYWYRQDPGQGLRLIYYSQIVNDFQKGDIAEGYSVSREKKESFPLTVTSAQKNPTAFYLCASSLEGGVETEAFFGQGTRLTVV.

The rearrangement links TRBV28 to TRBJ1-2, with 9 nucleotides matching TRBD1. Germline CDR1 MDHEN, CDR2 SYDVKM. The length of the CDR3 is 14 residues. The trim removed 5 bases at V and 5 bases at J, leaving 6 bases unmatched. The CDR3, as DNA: TGTGCCAGCAGTCTGGGACAGGGAGGGTATGGCTACACCTTC. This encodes CASSLGQGGYGYTF.

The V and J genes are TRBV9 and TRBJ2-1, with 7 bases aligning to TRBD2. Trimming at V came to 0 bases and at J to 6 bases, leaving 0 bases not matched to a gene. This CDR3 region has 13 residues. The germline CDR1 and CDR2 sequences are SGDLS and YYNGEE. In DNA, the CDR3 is TGTGCCAGCAGCGTAGGGACTAGCAATGAGCAGTTCTTC. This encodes CASSVGTSNEQFF.

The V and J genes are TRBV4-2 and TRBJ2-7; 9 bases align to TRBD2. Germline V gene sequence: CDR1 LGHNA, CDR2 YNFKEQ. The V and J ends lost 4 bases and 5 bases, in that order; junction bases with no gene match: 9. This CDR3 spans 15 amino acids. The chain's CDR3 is CASSRQRREGDEQYF. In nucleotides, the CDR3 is TGTGCCAGCAGCCGACAACGGCGGGAGGGCGACGAGCAGTACTTC.

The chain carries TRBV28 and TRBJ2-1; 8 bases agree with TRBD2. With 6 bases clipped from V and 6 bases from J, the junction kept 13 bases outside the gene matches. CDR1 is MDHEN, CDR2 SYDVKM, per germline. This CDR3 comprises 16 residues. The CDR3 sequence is CASRTKYGAGGNEQFF. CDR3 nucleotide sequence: TGTGCCAGCAGGACCAAGTATGGCGCGGGAGGCAATGAGCAGTTCTTC.

CDR3 coding DNA: TGCGCCAGCAGCGTAGCGGGAGGCAGCTCCTACAATGAGCAGTTCTTC. This sequence encodes CASSVAGGSSYNEQFF. The rearrangement links TRBV4-3 to TRBJ2-1; 10 bases fit TRBD2. The germline V gene encodes CDR1 LGHNA and CDR2 YSLEER. The junction had 4 bases not matched to a gene; V was cut back by 5 bases and J by 0 bases. This CDR3 spans 16 amino acids.

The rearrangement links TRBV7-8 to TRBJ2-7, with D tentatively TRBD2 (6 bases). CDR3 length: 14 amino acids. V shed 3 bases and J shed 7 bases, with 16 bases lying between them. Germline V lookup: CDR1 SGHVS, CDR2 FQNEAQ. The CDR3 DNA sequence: TGTGCCAGCAGCTTTATTCGGAGGGCCGAGGAGCAGTACTTC. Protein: CASSFIRRAEEQYF.

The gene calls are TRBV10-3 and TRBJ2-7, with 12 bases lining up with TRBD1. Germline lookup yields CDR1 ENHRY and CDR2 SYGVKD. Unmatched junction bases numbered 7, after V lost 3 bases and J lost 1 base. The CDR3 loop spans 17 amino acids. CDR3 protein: CAISDTPGQGASYEQYF. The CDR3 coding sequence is TGTGCCATCAGTGACACCCCGGGACAGGGGGCGTCCTACGAGCAGTACTTC.

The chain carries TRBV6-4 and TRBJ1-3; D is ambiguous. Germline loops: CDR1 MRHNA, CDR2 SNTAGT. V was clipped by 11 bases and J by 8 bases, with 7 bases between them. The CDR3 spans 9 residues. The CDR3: CALPDTIYF. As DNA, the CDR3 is TGTGCCCTCCCCGACACCATATATTTT.

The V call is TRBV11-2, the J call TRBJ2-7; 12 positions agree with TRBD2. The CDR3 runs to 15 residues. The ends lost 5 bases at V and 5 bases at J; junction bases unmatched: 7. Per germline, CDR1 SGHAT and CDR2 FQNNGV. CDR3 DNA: TGTGCCAGCAGCCCGGGGACTAGCGGGCTTGACGAGCAGTACTTC. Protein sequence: CASSPGTSGLDEQYF.

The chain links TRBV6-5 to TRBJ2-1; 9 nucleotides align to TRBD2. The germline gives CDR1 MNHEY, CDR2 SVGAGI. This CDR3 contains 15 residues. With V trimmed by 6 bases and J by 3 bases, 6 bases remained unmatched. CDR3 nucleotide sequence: TGTGCCAGCAGCTTAGCGGGAGCGGACTACAATGAGCAGTTCTTC. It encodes CASSLAGADYNEQFF.

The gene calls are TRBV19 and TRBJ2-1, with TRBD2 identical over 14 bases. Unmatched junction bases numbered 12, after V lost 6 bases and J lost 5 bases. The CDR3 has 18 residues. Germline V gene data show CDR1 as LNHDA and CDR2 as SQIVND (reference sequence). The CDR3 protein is CASSGLGLAGDGNNEQFF. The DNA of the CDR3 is TGTGCCAGTAGCGGACTGGGACTAGCGGGAGACGGGAACAATGAGCAGTTCTTC.

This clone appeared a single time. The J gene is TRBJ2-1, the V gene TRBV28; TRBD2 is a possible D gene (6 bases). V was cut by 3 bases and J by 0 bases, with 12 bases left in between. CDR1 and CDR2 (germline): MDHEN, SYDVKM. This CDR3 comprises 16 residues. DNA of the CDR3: TGTGCCAGCAGTTTGGGGGGTTTCAGCTCCTACAATGAGCAGTTCTTC. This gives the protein CASSLGGFSSYNEQFF.

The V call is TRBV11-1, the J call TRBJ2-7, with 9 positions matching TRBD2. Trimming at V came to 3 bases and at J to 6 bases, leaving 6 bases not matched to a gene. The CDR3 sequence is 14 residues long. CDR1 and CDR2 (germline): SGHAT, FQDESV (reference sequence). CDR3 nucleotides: TGTGCCAGCAGCTTGGCGGGAGGGCCACGCGAGCAGTACTTC. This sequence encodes CASSLAGGPREQYF.

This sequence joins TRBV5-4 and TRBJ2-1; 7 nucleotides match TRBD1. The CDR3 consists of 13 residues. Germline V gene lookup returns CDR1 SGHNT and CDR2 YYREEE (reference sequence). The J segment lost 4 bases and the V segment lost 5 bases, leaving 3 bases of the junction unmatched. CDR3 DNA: TGTGCCAGCAGGCGACAGGGATACAATGAGCAGTTCTTC. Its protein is CASRRQGYNEQFF.

The CDR3 sequence: CASSLAPSGANVLTF. The CDR3 region has the DNA TGTGCCAGCAGTTTGGCTCCCTCTGGGGCCAACGTCCTGACTTTC. V is TRBV27 and J is TRBJ2-6; no clear D. Trimming cost V 3 bases and J 0 bases, with 6 bases left between them. The CDR3 runs 15 residues. Germline values: CDR1 MNHEY, CDR2 SMNVEV (reference sequence).

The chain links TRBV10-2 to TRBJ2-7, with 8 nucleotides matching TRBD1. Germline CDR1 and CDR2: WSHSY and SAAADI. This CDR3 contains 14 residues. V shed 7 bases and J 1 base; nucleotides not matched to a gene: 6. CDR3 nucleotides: TGCGCCAGCAATCCCTGGACAGGGTCCTACGAGCAGTACTTC. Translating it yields CASNPWTGSYEQYF.

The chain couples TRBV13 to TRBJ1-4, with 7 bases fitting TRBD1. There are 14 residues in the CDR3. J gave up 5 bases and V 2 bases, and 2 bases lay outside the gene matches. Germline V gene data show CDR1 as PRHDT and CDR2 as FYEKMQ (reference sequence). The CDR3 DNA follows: TGTGCCAGCAGCTTAAGAGGGGGCAATGAAAAACTGTTTTTT. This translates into CASSLRGGNEKLFF.

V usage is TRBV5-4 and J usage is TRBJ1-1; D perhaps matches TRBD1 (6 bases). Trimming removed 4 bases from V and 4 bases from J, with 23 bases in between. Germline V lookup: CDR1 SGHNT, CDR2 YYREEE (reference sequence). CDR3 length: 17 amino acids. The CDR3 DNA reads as TGTGCCAGCAGCCGGGCCCCCCCAGGGGCTGAGGGCACTGAAGCTTTCTTT. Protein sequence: CASSRAPPGAEGTEAFF. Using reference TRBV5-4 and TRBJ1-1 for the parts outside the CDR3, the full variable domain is ETGVTQSPTHLIKTRGQQVTLRCSSQSGHNTVSWYQQALGQGPQFIFQYYREEENGRGNFPPRFSGLQFPNYSSELNVNALELDDSALYLCASSRAPPGAEGTEAFFGQGTRLTVV.

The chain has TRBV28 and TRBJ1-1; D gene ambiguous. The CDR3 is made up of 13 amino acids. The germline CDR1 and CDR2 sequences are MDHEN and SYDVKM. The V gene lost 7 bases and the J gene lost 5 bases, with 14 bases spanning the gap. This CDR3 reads CASNFASGTEAFF. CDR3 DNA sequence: TGTGCCAGCAACTTCGCCTCGGGAACTGAAGCTTTCTTT.

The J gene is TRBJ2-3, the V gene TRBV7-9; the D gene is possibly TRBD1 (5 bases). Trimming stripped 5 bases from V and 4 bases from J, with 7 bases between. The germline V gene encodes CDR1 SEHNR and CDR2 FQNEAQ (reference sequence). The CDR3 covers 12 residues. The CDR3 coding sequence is TGTGCCAGCAGCAAGGGGTCAGATACGCAGTATTTT. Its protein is CASSKGSDTQYF.

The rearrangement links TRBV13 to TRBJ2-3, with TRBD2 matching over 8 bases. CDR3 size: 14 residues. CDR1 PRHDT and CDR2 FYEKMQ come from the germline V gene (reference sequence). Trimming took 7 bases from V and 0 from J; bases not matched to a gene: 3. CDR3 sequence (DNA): TGTGCCAGCACACTAGCGGCGAGCACAGATACGCAGTATTTT. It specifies CASTLAASTDTQYF.

CDR3 residues: CASSQDSEANGFF. In nucleotides, the CDR3 is TGTGCCAGCAGCCAAGATTCAGAAGCGAATGGGTTCTTC. The gene calls are TRBV4-2 and TRBJ2-1; D gene ambiguous. CDR3 length equals 13 residues. V lost 0 bases, J lost 15 bases, and 15 bases lay in between. CDR1 and CDR2 (germline): LGHNA, YNFKEQ.

Here the CDR3 reads CSVEGQGSNEQYF. CDR3 sequence (DNA): TGCAGCGTTGAGGGACAGGGGTCCAACGAGCAGTACTTC. J is TRBJ2-7 and V is TRBV29-1; the match to TRBD1 covers 10 bases. Germline trimming cut 3 bases from V and 5 bases from J; bases unmatched to any gene: 4. Germline V gene data show CDR1 as SQVTM and CDR2 as ANQGSEA. There are 13 residues in the CDR3.

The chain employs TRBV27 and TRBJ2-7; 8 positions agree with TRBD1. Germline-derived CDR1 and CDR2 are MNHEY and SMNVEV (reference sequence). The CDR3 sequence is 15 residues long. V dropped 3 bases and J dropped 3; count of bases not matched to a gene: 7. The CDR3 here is CASSFRAGGNYEQYF. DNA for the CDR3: TGTGCCAGCAGTTTCAGGGCAGGGGGCAACTACGAGCAGTACTTC.

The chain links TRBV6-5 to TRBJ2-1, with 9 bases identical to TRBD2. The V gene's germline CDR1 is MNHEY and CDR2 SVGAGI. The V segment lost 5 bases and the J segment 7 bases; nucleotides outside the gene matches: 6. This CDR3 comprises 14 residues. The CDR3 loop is CASSAGGNTNEQFF. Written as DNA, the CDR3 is TGTGCCAGCAGTGCGGGAGGGAATACGAATGAGCAGTTCTTC.

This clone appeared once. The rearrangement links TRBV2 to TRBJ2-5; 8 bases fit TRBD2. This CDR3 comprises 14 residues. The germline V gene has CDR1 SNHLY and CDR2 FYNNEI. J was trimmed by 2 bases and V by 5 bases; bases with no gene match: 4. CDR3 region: CASSTGLEQETQYF. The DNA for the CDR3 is TGTGCCAGCAGTACGGGACTAGAACAAGAGACCCAGTACTTC.